This T cell receptor beta chain originates from a study of T cells in Graves' hyperthyroidism and ophthalmopathy. Stability of Graves' hyperthyroidism was defined as absent ophthalmopathy progression within 18 months. Fresh peripheral blood, less than 11 ml of it, supplied the PBMCs. This clonotype was seen ten or more times. What it recognizes is unknown. Study results and caveats: Ophthalmopathy and stable hyperthyroidism were told apart by a 13 V-J model.

TCR beta CDR3 regions were amplified from RNA. HTBI primers drove first-round RT-PCR of the TCR CDR3. MiXCR was run by TCRdb on the multiplex PCR reads, yielding one entry per CDR3 protein. The table includes roughly 300,000 distinct CDR3 sequences, around 13% detected once. There are 16 residues in the CDR3. V was clipped by 0 bases and J by 2 bases, with 11 bases between them. The V gene's germline CDR1 is SGHTA and CDR2 FQGNSA. The rearrangement joins TRBV7-2 to TRBJ1-5; weak D call: TRBD1 (5 bases). Sequenced material: blood. This TCR derives from a woman in her thirties with Graves' hyperthyroidism. The CDR3 region has the DNA TGTGCCAGCAGCTTAGCTCCGGGACTAGGCAATCAGCCCCAGCATTTT. It yields the protein CASSLAPGLGNQPQHF. Looking up the rest from reference TRBV7-2 and TRBJ1-5 gives the full variable domain: GAGVSQSPSNKVTEKGKDVELRCDPISGHTALYWYRQSLGQGLEFLIYFQGNSAPDKSGLPSDRFSAERTGGSVSTLTIQRTQQEDSAVYLCASSLAPGLGNQPQHFGDGTRLSIL.